Presented here are 8 T cell receptor beta chains from one specimen sequenced in a study of CD8+ T cells in alopecia areata. RNA extraction was followed by reverse transcription into cDNA, which acted as the sequencing template. The repertoire was sequenced with immunoSEQ multiplex PCR; TCRdb's copy has only in-frame clones and lacks some. The profile shows about 160,000 clones, 55% to 75% of them singletons. The treatment here: oral pan-JAK inhibitor, 5-10 mg twice daily. This material consisted of CD4+ T cells sorted from blood, taken at week 4, from a patient treated with tofacitinib. These receptors all stem from a human donor with alopecia areata.

This chain uses TRBV7-9 with TRBJ2-7, with D hard to call. V lost 5 bases and J lost 6, with 20 bases in between. Germline loops: CDR1 SEHNR, CDR2 FQNEAQ (reference sequence). The CDR3 is made up of 15 amino acids. In DNA, the CDR3 is TGTGCCAGCAGCCCCCCCCGCTTATACAACAGCGAGCAGTACTTC. Amino acids: CASSPPRLYNSEQYF.

The rearrangement joins TRBV29-1 to TRBJ1-1; D not resolved. Germline-derived CDR1 and CDR2 are SQVTM and ANQGSEA. The CDR3 runs to 12 residues. With 6 bases removed from V and 4 bases from J, the gap between germline ends came to 12 bases. CDR3 in amino acids: CSVVQRSTEAFF. In DNA, the CDR3 is TGCAGCGTGGTTCAACGATCCACTGAAGCTTTCTTT.

This clone was seen once. The rearrangement links TRBV2 to TRBJ1-1, with TRBD1 identical over 7 bases. V shed 6 bases and J 5 bases; nucleotides not matched to a gene: 12. The CDR3 is made up of 15 amino acids. Germline V gives CDR1 SNHLY, CDR2 FYNNEI. The CDR3 nucleotides are TGTGCCAGCAGAGTTAAGACGTCAGGGGGAACTGAAGCTTTCTTT. Its protein is CASRVKTSGGTEAFF.

The chain employs TRBV7-2 and TRBJ2-7; TRBD2 matches 13 bases. The CDR3 runs to 15 residues. V trimming: 2 bases; J trimming: 4 bases; junction bases outside the gene matches: 2. Per the germline V gene, CDR1 is SGHTA and CDR2 is FQGNSA. The CDR3 DNA is TGTGCCAGCAGCTTAAGGACTAGCGGGGGTTACGAGCAGTACTTC. Its protein is CASSLRTSGGYEQYF. The entire variable domain, with the rest obtained from reference TRBV7-2 and TRBJ2-7, is as follows: GAGVSQSPSNKVTEKGKDVELRCDPISGHTALYWYRQSLGQGLEFLIYFQGNSAPDKSGLPSDRFSAERTGGSVSTLTIQRTQQEDSAVYLCASSLRTSGGYEQYFGPGTRLTVT.

The CDR3 loop reads CASSLGQASKGLFF. The CDR3 DNA follows: TGTGCCAGCAGCCTGGGACAGGCCTCAAAGGGGCTGTTTTTT. This chain links TRBV7-2 with TRBJ2-2; 8 nucleotides align to TRBD1. The CDR3 loop spans 14 amino acids. In germline, CDR1 is SGHTA, CDR2 FQGNSA. With 5 bases clipped from V and 13 bases from J, the junction kept 12 bases outside the gene matches. Drawing the rest from reference TRBV7-2 and TRBJ2-2, the complete variable domain is GAGVSQSPSNKVTEKGKDVELRCDPISGHTALYWYRQSLGQGLEFLIYFQGNSAPDKSGLPSDRFSAERTGGSVSTLTIQRTQQEDSAVYLCASSLGQASKGLFFGEGSRLTVL.

This rearrangement joins TRBV6-5 to TRBJ2-1; TRBD1 agrees at 8 bases. The V gene's germline CDR1 is MNHEY and CDR2 SVGAGI. The ends lost 8 bases at V and 9 bases at J; junction bases unmatched: 15. The CDR3 runs to 15 residues. CDR3 residues: CASHRGGQARGEQFF. The CDR3 DNA reads TGTGCCAGCCACCGAGGGGGACAGGCCCGCGGTGAGCAGTTCTTC.

This chain uses TRBV6-5 with TRBJ2-1; the D gene is possibly TRBD1 (6 bases). Per germline, CDR1 MNHEY and CDR2 SVGAGI. CDR3 size: 13 residues. Trimming took 7 bases from V and 8 from J, leaving 15 bases between them. The CDR3 bases are TGTGCCAGCAACAGGGTCTATGACCATGAGCAGTTCTTC. Amino acids: CASNRVYDHEQFF.

The chain recombines TRBV9 with TRBJ1-4; D is unresolved. V dropped 0 bases and J dropped 11 bases, with 8 bases sitting between them. Per germline, CDR1 SGDLS and CDR2 YYNGEE. This CDR3 region has 12 residues. The CDR3 loop reads CASSVAEGKLFF. CDR3 DNA: TGTGCCAGCAGCGTAGCTGAAGGGAAACTGTTTTTT.